At least ten counts were recorded for the clone carrying this T cell receptor beta chain. The data originate from a study of T cells in Graves' hyperthyroidism and ophthalmopathy. Germline-derived CDR1 and CDR2 are MNHNS and SASEGT. J gave up 6 bases and V 5 bases, and 10 bases lay outside the gene matches. The CDR3 is made up of 15 amino acids. Amplification of TCR beta CDR3 regions used RNA as the template. The HTBI primer set was used in a first-round RT-PCR of the TCR CDR3. TCRdb reanalysed the multiplex PCR reads using MiXCR and keeps one entry per CDR3 protein. The sample yields 300,000 or so distinct CDR3 sequences, about 18% seen once.

This receptor was identified in a woman in her fifties or sixties with Graves' hyperthyroidism. The specimen was blood. V is TRBV6-1 and J is TRBJ2-1, with TRBD1 matching over 7 bases. The DNA for the CDR3 is TGTGCCAGCAGTTACAGGGGAGTGGGCTTCAATGAGCAGTTCTTC. Protein sequence: CASSYRGVGFNEQFF.